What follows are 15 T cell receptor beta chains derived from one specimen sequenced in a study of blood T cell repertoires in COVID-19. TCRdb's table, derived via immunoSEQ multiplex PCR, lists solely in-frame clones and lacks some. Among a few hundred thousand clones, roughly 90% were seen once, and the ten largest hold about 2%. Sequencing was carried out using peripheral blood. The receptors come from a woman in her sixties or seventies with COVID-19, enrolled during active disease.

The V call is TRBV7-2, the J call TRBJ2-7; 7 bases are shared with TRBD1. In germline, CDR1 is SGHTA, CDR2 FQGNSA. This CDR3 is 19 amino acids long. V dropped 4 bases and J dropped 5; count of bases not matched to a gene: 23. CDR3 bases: TGTGCCAGCAGCTCGGGGCCGGGACAGCCACTTCAGGGGGTTGACGAGCAGTACTTC. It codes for CASSSGPGQPLQGVDEQYF.

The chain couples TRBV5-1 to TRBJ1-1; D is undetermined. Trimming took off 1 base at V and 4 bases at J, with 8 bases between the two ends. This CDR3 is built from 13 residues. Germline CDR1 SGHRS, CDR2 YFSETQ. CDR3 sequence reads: CASSLFNSTEAFF. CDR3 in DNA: TGCGCCAGCAGCTTGTTTAACTCCACTGAAGCTTTCTTT.

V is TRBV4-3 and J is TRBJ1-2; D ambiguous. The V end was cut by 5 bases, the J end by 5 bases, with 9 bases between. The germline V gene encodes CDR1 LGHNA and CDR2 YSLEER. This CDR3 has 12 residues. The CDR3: CASSARDYGYTF. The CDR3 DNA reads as TGCGCCAGCAGCGCCCGAGATTATGGCTACACCTTC.

Here the CDR3 DNA reads TGTGCCAGCAGCACCCGGGGGGGTCCAGATTCACCCCTCCACTTT. It translates to CASSTRGGPDSPLHF. The chain joins TRBV21-1 to TRBJ1-6. TRBV21-1 constitutes a pseudogene. This CDR3 region has 15 residues.

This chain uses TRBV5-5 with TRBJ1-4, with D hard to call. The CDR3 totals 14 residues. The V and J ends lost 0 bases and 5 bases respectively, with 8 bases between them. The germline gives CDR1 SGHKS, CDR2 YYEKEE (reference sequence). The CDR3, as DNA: TGTGCCAGCAGCTTGGGCAGGCTAAATGAAAAACTGTTTTTT. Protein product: CASSLGRLNEKLFF.

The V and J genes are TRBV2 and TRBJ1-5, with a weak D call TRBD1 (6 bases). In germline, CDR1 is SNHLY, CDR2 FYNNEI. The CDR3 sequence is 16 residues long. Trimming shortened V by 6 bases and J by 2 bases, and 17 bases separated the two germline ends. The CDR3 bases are TGTGCCAGCAGCCGTGGCCAAAAGGGGGGCAATCAGCCCCAGCATTTT. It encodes CASSRGQKGGNQPQHF.

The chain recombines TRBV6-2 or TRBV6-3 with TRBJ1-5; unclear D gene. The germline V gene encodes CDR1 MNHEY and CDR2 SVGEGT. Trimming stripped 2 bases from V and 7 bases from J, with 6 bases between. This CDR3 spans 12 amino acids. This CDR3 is CASSYPVQPQHF. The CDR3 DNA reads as TGTGCCAGCAGTTACCCCGTCCAGCCCCAGCATTTT.

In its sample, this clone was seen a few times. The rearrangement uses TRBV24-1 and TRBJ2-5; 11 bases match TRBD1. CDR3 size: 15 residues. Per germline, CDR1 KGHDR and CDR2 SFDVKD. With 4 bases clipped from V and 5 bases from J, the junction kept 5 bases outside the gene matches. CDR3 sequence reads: CATSERTGGGETQYF. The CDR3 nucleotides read TGTGCCACCAGTGAGCGGACAGGGGGCGGGGAGACCCAGTACTTC.

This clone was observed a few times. The CDR3 nucleotides read TGTGCCAGCAGTACGGACAGGGGCAATCAGCCCCAGCATTTT. It specifies CASSTDRGNQPQHF. The V and J genes are TRBV2 and TRBJ1-5; 8 bases are a match to TRBD1. J was trimmed by 2 bases and V by 5 bases; bases with no gene match: 2. Germline V gives CDR1 SNHLY, CDR2 FYNNEI. The CDR3 runs to 14 residues.

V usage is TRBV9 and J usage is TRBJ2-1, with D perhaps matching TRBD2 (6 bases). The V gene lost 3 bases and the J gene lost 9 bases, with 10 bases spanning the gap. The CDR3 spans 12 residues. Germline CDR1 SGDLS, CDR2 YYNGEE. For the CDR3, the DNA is TGTGCCAGCAGCGCCTCCGGGGGTGAGCAGTTCTTC. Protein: CASSASGGEQFF.

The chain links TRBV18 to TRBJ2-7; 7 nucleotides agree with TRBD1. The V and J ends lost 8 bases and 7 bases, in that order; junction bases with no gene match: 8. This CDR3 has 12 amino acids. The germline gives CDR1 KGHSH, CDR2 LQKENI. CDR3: CASARQGREQYF. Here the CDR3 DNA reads TGTGCCAGCGCAAGACAGGGTAGGGAGCAGTACTTC.

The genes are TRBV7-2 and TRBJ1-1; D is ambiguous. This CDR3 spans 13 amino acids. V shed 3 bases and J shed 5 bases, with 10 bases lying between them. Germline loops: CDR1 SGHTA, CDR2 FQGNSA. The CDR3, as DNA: TGTGCCAGCAGCTTCCAAACGGGTACTGAAGCTTTCTTT. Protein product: CASSFQTGTEAFF. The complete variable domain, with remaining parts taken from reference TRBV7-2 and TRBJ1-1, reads GAGVSQSPSNKVTEKGKDVELRCDPISGHTALYWYRQSLGQGLEFLIYFQGNSAPDKSGLPSDRFSAERTGGSVSTLTIQRTQQEDSAVYLCASSFQTGTEAFFGQGTRLTVV.

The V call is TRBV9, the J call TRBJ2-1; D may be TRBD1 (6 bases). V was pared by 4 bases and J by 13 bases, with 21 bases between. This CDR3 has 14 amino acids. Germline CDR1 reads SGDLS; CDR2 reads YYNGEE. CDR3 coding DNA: TGTGCCAGCAGCCTGCGTACTGGGGGACACCGACAGTTCTTC. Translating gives CASSLRTGGHRQFF.

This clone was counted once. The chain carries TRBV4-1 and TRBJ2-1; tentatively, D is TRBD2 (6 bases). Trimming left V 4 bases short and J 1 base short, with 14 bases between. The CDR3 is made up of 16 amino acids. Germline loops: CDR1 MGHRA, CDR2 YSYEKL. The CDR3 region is CASSPQEGLSYNEQFF. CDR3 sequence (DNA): TGCGCCAGCAGCCCTCAGGAGGGTCTTTCCTACAATGAGCAGTTCTTC.

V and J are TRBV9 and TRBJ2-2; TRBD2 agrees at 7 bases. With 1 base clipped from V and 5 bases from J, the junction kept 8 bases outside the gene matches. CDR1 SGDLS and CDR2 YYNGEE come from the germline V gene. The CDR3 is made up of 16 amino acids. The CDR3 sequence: CASSVSASGITGELFF. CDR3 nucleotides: TGTGCCAGCAGCGTATCGGCTAGCGGTATTACCGGGGAGCTGTTTTTT.